The 8 T cell receptor beta chains below all came from one sample that was sequenced in a study of T cell responses to AZD1222 COVID-19 vaccine. TCRdb's copy holds only in-frame clones and misses some; the assay was immunoSEQ multiplex PCR. The profile shows roughly 100,000 clones, around 90% of them singletons. The sample consisted of peripheral blood, taken on day 0 of AZD1222 vaccination. The source of these receptors is an adult in good health.

The gene calls are TRBV27 and TRBJ2-6; maybe TRBD1 (5 bases). Germline values: CDR1 MNHEY, CDR2 SMNVEV (reference sequence). Trimming took off 7 bases at V and 4 bases at J, with 17 bases between the two ends. CDR3 length equals 16 residues. CDR3 DNA: TGTGCCAGCACCATGGGGTTCAGGGCCGGGGCCAACGTCCTGACTTTC. It yields the protein CASTMGFRAGANVLTF.

V usage is TRBV5-5 and J usage is TRBJ1-4; D perhaps matches TRBD1 (5 bases). Germline V gene lookup returns CDR1 SGHKS and CDR2 YYEKEE (reference sequence). Trimming removed 2 bases at V and 14 bases at J, with 16 bases between. CDR3 length equals 13 residues. In DNA form, the CDR3 reads TGTGCCAGCAGCTTTCAGGCCAGGGCTATGCTGTTTTTT. It encodes CASSFQARAMLFF.

The table lists this clone with a count of one. This sequence joins TRBV3-1 (or the pseudogene TRBV3-2) and TRBJ1-1; D ambiguous. V lost 5 bases to trimming and J lost 0 bases, with 16 bases between them. Germline values: CDR1 LGHDT, CDR2 YNNKEL (reference sequence). The CDR3 length is 16 residues. CDR3 nucleotides: TGTGCCAGCAGCATGAGCAAAGCTTTTGTGAACACTGAAGCTTTCTTT. Encoded protein: CASSMSKAFVNTEAFF.

The V gene is TRBV2, the J gene TRBJ1-4; maybe TRBD1 (6 bases). The germline gives CDR1 SNHLY, CDR2 FYNNEI. This CDR3 region has 13 residues. V lost 7 bases, J lost 4 bases, and 10 bases lay in between. As DNA, the CDR3 is TGTGCCAGCACCCGGACAGTTAATGAAAAACTGTTTTTT. It encodes CASTRTVNEKLFF.

The rearrangement joins TRBV28 to TRBJ1-1; no clear D. Germline loops: CDR1 MDHEN, CDR2 SYDVKM. The CDR3 consists of 13 residues. Trimming took 8 bases from V and 0 from J, leaving 10 bases between them. The CDR3, as DNA: TGTGCCAGCCGCGGGCCCATGAACACTGAAGCTTTCTTT. Translated, it gives CASRGPMNTEAFF.

This rearrangement joins TRBV19 to TRBJ1-5; no firm D call. The V gene's germline CDR1 is LNHDA and CDR2 SQIVND (reference sequence). The CDR3 covers 15 residues. V was trimmed by 3 bases and J by 0 bases, leaving 9 bases between them. CDR3 residues: CASSMVGYSNQPQHF. The DNA of the CDR3 is TGTGCCAGTAGTATGGTAGGGTATAGCAATCAGCCCCAGCATTTT.

The V gene is TRBV5-1, the J gene TRBJ2-3, with D unclear. Germline V gene sequence: CDR1 SGHRS, CDR2 YFSETQ. This CDR3 region has 14 residues. Trimming shortened V by 0 bases and J by 5 bases, and 10 bases separated the two germline ends. The CDR3 nucleotides read TGCGCCAGCAGCTTGGGGACCGAAGGAGATACGCAGTATTTT. As protein: CASSLGTEGDTQYF.

The chain employs TRBV13 and TRBJ2-6; D tentatively reads TRBD1 or TRBD2 (5 bases each). Trimming removed 10 bases at V and 3 bases at J, with 22 bases between. This CDR3 spans 17 amino acids. The germline V gene has CDR1 PRHDT and CDR2 FYEKMQ (reference sequence). CDR3 DNA sequence: TGTGCCATAGGAAATCCCCCCCGGGGCGGTGGGGCCAACGTCCTGACTTTC. It codes for CAIGNPPRGGGANVLTF.